Presented here are 8 T cell receptor beta chains from one specimen sequenced in a study of blood T cells in healthy people across ages. Through a sample-barcoded 5' primer and a J-beta primer mix, a second PCR was run for roughly 7 to 11 cycles. TCRdb ran MiXCR on the 5' RACE reads and lists one entry per CDR3 protein. In the table there are some 1 million distinct CDR3 sequences, 35% to 55% of which are singletons. Sequencing was performed on blood. These receptors were collected from a woman aged 55-75 years in good health.

This chain uses TRBV21-1 with TRBJ1-5; TRBD1, the table's D call, lacks a check against the DNA. TRBV21-1 is annotated as a pseudogene. The CDR3 loop spans 16 amino acids. CDR3 region: CASSKARTGACQPQHF. In DNA, the CDR3 is TGTGCCAGCAGCAAAGCCCGGACAGGGGCTTGTCAGCCCCAGCATTTT.

This chain uses TRBV29-1 with TRBJ2-5, with 12 nucleotides matching TRBD1. The CDR3 has 14 amino acids. Unmatched junction bases numbered 6, after V lost 1 base and J lost 9 bases. Germline CDR1 reads SQVTM; CDR2 reads ANQGSEA. CDR3 in amino acids: CSVEGTGTGGPQYF. The CDR3 DNA reads TGCAGCGTTGAAGGAACCGGGACAGGGGGCCCCCAGTACTTC. The whole variable domain, remainder taken from reference TRBV29-1 and TRBJ2-5, is SAVISQKPSRDICQRGTSLTIQCQVDSQVTMMFWYRQQPGQSLTLIATANQGSEATYESGFVIDKFPISRPNLTFSTLTVSNMSPEDSSIYLCSVEGTGTGGPQYFGPGTRLLVL.

J is TRBJ2-3 and V is TRBV18; tentative D call: TRBD2 (6 bases). The V and J ends lost 0 bases and 2 bases respectively, with 18 bases between them. Germline V gene data show CDR1 as KGHSH and CDR2 as LQKENI. The CDR3 runs 18 residues. The CDR3 spells CASSPPAGSGVYTDTQYF. The CDR3 bases are TGTGCCAGCTCACCACCGGCGGGTAGCGGAGTTTACACAGATACGCAGTATTTT.

This rearrangement joins TRBV21-1 to TRBJ2-5; the listed D gene, TRBD2, was not tested against the DNA. The J call is doubtful: the DNA matches TRBJ2-7 better. TRBV21-1 is an annotated pseudogene. This CDR3 region has 10 residues. DNA of the CDR3: TGTGCCAGCCCCCGTAGCGAGCAGTACTTC. It specifies CASPRSEQYF.

Concerning this clonotype: Relative to the germline gene, one junction end is altered; a read error may explain this. The gene calls are TRBV15 and TRBJ1-4, with D hard to call. Germline CDR1 LNHNV, CDR2 YYDKDF (reference sequence). The CDR3 length is 15 residues. CDR3 sequence: CVTSDRRATNEKLFF. CDR3 nucleotides: TGTGTCACCAGCGACCGGCGGGCAACTAATGAAAAACTGTTTTTT.

A single count supports this clonotype. CDR3 sequence: CSAPRGRGRNIQYF. The CDR3 bases are TGCAGTGCTCCCCGCGGACGGGGGAGGAACATTCAGTACTTC. This sequence joins TRBV20-1 and TRBJ2-7, with D perhaps matching TRBD2 (6 bases). The DNA end favors TRBJ2-4, so the J call may be wrong. Germline loops: CDR1 DFQATT, CDR2 SNEGSKA (reference sequence). CDR3 length: 14 residues.

This clonotype was recorded a few times. V is TRBV2 and J is TRBJ2-5, with D possibly TRBD1 on 6 matching bases. Germline values: CDR1 SNHLY, CDR2 FYNNEI. The length of the CDR3 is 14 residues. The ends were cut back, 3 bases at V and 5 bases at J, with 13 bases in the middle. CDR3 protein: CASSDIGGGETQYF. The CDR3 bases are TGTGCCAGCAGTGATATTGGGGGCGGGGAGACCCAGTACTTC.

The table lists this clonotype with a few counts. The chain combines TRBV12-3 or TRBV12-4 with TRBJ2-4; D not certain. Trimming took 5 bases from V and 0 from J, leaving 5 bases between them. This CDR3 is built from 13 residues. This chain's CDR3 is CASSGIAKNIQYF. CDR3 nucleotide sequence: TGTGCCAGCAGTGGTATAGCCAAAAACATTCAGTACTTC.